This TCR beta chain is drawn from a study of CD8 T cells in Susac syndrome. Concerning this clonotype: The antigen remains undetermined.

cDNA came from about 0.51 to 1 ug RNA primed by random hexamers. Across 54 Vbeta and 13 Jbeta, immunoSEQ multiplex PCR amplified TCR beta CDR3. TCRdb reanalysed the immunoSEQ multiplex PCR reads using MiXCR and keeps one entry per CDR3 protein. The sample has around 80,000 distinct CDR3 sequences; over 90% are singletons. Sequencing of TCR beta was performed on blood CD8+ T cells and on blood CD4+ T cells. Both CD4+ and CD8+ T cells were negatively isolated, and TEMRA cells underwent FACS enrichment. The CDR3 spans 19 residues. The V and J ends lost 2 bases and 2 bases, in that order; junction bases with no gene match: 14. Study-level findings and limits: An acknowledgment was made by the study that its TCR sequencing and HLA analysis involved relatively few individuals.

This clonotype was sampled from a human donor in good health. Sequencing input: CD8+ T cells from PBMCs. The chain combines TRBV23-1 with TRBJ2-3; 9 bases match TRBD1. TRBV23-1 is labeled an ORF, and its function is uncertain. CDR3 loop: CASSQKPPGQGAFTDTQYF. The CDR3 DNA reads as TGCGCCAGCAGTCAAAAGCCACCGGGACAGGGAGCTTTCACAGATACGCAGTATTTT.